This T cell receptor beta chain derives from a study of chemoradiotherapy in HPV16-positive cancers. Using immunoSEQ multiplex PCR, the repertoire was profiled, and TCRdb retains in-frame clones only, with some absent. The data show 9,000 or so clones, with roughly 71% seen just once and around 10% held by the top ten. Trimming pared 2 bases from V and 2 bases from J, leaving 7 bases between. Germline CDR1 is SGHNT and CDR2 is YYREEE (reference sequence). The CDR3 has 13 amino acids. Sequenced material: tumor tissue, taken from a patient who underwent chemoradiotherapy. The rearrangement links TRBV5-4 to TRBJ2-5; D uncertain. The receptor's source is a human donor with HPV-associated anogenital cancer. CDR3 protein: CASSFDWQETQYF. As DNA, the CDR3 is TGTGCCAGCAGCTTTGACTGGCAAGAGACCCAGTACTTC.